The sequence of this TCR beta chain was determined in a study of shared clonotypes between healthy human individuals (dated by TCRdb to about 2020). For the wider study: Three men and a couple of women, aged 18 to 49 years, made up the cohort. Per donor, three plates each were used for CD4 naive and CD4 memory, two for CD8 naive, and one for CD8 memory. The study deeply sequenced blood TCR repertoires of about 5 healthy adults to estimate repertoire size and the extent of clonotype sharing between individuals. Libraries were prepared and TCR repertoires were sequenced by different laboratories using diverse techniques, in order to increase sequencing depth and limit assay-specific biases. Each donor's leukapheresis produced roughly between roughly 0.85 and 10 billion PBMCs.

Healthy HIV-negative adults with no recently reported acute infections or vaccinations were included as donors. Every donor was a Caucasian adult living in Nashville, Tennessee, USA. CD4+ T cells were enriched through magnetic negative selection, after which naive cells were positively selected on CD45RA and the remaining negative fraction served as the memory subset. After blood collection by leukapheresis, PBMCs were isolated using Ficoll-Histopaque density gradient centrifugation and then cryopreserved in the vapor phase of liquid nitrogen. Analytical flow cytometry was used to check the purity and quantity of each magnetically sorted T cell population. From each sorted fraction, genomic DNA was isolated and quantified by UV absorbance on a Nanodrop 2000c. Study-level results and caveats: Pairwise subsampling led to the expectation that sequencing depth would affect the degree of clonotype sharing among donors. Naive subsets generally had larger estimated clonotype richness than memory subsets. Sharing across a few donors was observed for roughly 5.4% of naive CD4, 3% to 3.5% of naive CD8, about 2.3% of memory CD4, and roughly 0.4% of memory CD8 clonotypes. The small number of donors limited the genetic and exposure-history diversity represented. Sampling was restricted to blood, and TCR repertoires in tissues likely differ from the TCR repertoires found in blood. Clonotypes shared by all four sorted-subset donors showed higher generation probabilities than non-shared clonotypes. Rarefaction of sorted-subset datasets indicated incomplete sequencing despite the large sequencing depth.

CDR1 and CDR2 were assigned from the germline V gene as SGHRS and YFSETQ. The V end loses 5 bases and the J end loses 1 base, and a stretch of 13 bases separates them. Including the terminal cysteine and phenylalanine, the CDR3 comprises 15 residues. Left in the record is the CDR3 DNA by itself, 45 bases read in frame from the first base. A remark on this clone: It lacks a known antigen. No per-base quality is available; no much larger clone lies one base away.

Using the deep immunoSEQ assay, multiplex PCR amplified TCR CDR3 regions from genomic DNA. Extracted genomic DNA from each cell subset was spread evenly across all wells of several immunoSEQ 96-well plates, with each plate serving as a replicate. Each replicate PCR for sorted subsets received about 210 ng genomic DNA, equal to roughly 30,000 T cell genomes. The purified libraries were quantified using a Qubit 3.0 fluorometer, sized with a Bioanalyzer 2100, and then quantified again using the KAPA Library Quantification kit. Each immunoSEQ 96-well plate was sequenced on its own single-read 150-cycle Illumina NextSeq 550 flow cell. As for the original processing: Because the immunoSEQ output included only junctional sequences and no quality scores, the filtering could not be the same as the filtering used for full-length reads. Sequences were annotated with PyIR, a Python wrapper for IgBLAST v1.9, and V/J genes and CDR3 were assigned using IMGT germline references. Reads were removed for weak V/J assignments (E-value above 1e-6), missing CDR3, stop codons, out-of-frame junctions, or ambiguous translated residues. V3J clonotypes were defined as sequences sharing the same inferred V gene, J gene, and CDR3 amino acid sequence. The percentage overlap between two repertoires was calculated by dividing the number of shared unique clonotypes by the size of the smaller repertoire. RTK rarefaction, the Chao1 estimator, and Recon v2.1 estimates of unobserved clonotypes were used to assess repertoire richness. For all TCRbeta clonotypes obtained by the gDNA method from a few donors, generation probabilities were computed with OLGA. The table comes from immuneACCESS by way of TCRdb, which keeps in-frame sequences with V and J called. Part of the clones is missing from these tables; in studies checked, under half for an unresolved V gene and the rest for unknown reasons. V and J calls and clone size are copied from that table; D and trimming were computed from the DNA. This sample has over 950,000 clones in its table, and roughly 77% of those were observed once. Of the sample, more than 0.85% is held by the ten largest clones.

This clonotype was sampled from a man between 18 and 29 years old in good health. Some clones in this sample may be carry-over from other donors' samples. Recombination connected TRBV5-1 to TRBJ2-1; matching of 6 bases hints at TRBD2 as the D gene. Sequences were obtained from memory CD4+ T cells from PBMCs. According to the study, the label for this sample's cell subset or site signals: CD45RA-negative fraction. The nucleotide sequence is TGCGCCAGCAGAGGCCTCAGCGGGTCCTACAATGAGCAGTTCTTC. Its translation is CASRGLSGSYNEQFF. The reference TRBV5-1 and TRBJ2-1 proteins fill in what lies around the CDR3, so the full variable domain reads KAGVTQTPRYLIKTRGQQVTLSCSPISGHRSVSWYQQTPGQGLQFLFEYFSETQRNKGNFPGRFSGRQFSNSRSEMNVSTLELGDSALYLCASRGLSGSYNEQFFGPGTRLTVL.